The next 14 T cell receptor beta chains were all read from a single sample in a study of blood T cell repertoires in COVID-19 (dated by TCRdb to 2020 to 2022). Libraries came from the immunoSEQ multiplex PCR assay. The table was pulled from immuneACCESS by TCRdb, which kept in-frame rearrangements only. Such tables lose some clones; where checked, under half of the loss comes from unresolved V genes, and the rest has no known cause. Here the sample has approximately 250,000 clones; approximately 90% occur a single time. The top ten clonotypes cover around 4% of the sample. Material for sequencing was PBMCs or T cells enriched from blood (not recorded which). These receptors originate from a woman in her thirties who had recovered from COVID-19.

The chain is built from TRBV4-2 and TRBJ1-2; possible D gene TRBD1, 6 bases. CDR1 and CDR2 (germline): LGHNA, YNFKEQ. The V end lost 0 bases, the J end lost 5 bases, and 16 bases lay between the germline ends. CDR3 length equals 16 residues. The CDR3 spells CASSQDTGRGRYGYTF. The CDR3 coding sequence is TGTGCCAGCAGCCAAGATACCGGCAGGGGTCGGTATGGCTACACCTTC.

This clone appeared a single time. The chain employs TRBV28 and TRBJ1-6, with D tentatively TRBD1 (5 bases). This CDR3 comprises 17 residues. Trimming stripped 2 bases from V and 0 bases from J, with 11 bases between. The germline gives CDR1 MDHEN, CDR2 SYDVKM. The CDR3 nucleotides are TGTGCCAGCAGTTTAGGGCCAGGGTACTCCTATAATTCACCCCTCCACTTT. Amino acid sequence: CASSLGPGYSYNSPLHF.

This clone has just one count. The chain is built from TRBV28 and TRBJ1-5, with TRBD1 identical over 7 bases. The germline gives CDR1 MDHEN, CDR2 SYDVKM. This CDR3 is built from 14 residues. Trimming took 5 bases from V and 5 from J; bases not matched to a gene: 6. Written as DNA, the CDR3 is TGTGCCAGCAGTCTGACAGGGTATCATCAGCCCCAGCATTTT. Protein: CASSLTGYHQPQHF.

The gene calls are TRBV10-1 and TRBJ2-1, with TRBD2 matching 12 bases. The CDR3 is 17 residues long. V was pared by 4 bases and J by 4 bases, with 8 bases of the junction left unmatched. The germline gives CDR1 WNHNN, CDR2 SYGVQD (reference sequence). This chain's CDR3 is CASSARPTSGRYNEQFF. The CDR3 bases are TGCGCCAGCAGTGCCCGCCCGACTAGCGGGAGATACAATGAGCAGTTCTTC.

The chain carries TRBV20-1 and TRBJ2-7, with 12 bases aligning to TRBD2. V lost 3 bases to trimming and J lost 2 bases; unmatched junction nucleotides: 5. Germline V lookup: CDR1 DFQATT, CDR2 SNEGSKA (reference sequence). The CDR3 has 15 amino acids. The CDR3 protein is CSASILAGGPYEQYF. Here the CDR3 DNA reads TGCAGTGCTAGTATCCTAGCGGGAGGGCCCTACGAGCAGTACTTC.

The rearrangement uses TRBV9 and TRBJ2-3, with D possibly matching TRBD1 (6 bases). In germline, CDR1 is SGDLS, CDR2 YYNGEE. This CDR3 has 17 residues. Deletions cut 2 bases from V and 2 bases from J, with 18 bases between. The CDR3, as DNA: TGTGCCAGCAGCGTTGTGGACAGCCTAACCACCACAGATACGCAGTATTTT. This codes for CASSVVDSLTTTDTQYF.

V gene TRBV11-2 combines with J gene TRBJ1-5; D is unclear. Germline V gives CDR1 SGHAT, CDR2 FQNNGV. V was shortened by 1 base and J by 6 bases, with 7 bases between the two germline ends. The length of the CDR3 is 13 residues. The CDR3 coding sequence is TGTGCCAGCAGCTTAGCGGGAGGTCAGCCCCAGCATTTT. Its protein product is CASSLAGGQPQHF.

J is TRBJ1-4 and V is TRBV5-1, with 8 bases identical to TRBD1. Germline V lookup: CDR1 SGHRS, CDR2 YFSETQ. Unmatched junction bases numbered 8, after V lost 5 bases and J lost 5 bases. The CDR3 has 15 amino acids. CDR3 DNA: TGCGCCAGCAGACTGGGGACAGGCTTCAATGAAAAACTGTTTTTT. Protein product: CASRLGTGFNEKLFF.

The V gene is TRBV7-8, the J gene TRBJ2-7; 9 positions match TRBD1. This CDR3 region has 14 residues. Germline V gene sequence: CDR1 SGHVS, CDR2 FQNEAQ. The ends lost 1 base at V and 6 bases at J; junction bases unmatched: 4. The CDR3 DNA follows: TGTGCCAGCAGCTTAGGGGACAGGGTTGGCGAGCAGTACTTC. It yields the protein CASSLGDRVGEQYF.

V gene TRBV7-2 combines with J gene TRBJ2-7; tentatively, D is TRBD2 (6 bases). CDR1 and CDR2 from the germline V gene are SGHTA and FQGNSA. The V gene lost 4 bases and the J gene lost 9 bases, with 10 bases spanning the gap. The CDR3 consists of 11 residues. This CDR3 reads CASSSLEGQYF. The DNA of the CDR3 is TGTGCCAGCAGCTCGTTGGAGGGGCAGTACTTC.

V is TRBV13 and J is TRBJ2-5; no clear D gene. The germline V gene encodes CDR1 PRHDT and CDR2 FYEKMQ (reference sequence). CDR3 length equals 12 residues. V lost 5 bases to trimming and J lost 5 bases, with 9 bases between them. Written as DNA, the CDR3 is TGTGCCAGCAGCCTCCAGTGGGAGACCCAGTACTTC. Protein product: CASSLQWETQYF.

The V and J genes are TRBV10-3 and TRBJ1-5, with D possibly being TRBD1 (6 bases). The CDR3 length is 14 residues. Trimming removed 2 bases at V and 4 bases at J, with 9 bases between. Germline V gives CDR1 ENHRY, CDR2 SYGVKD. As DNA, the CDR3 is TGTGCCATCAGTGAGGCGACAGGAAATCAGCCCCAGCATTTT. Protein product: CAISEATGNQPQHF.

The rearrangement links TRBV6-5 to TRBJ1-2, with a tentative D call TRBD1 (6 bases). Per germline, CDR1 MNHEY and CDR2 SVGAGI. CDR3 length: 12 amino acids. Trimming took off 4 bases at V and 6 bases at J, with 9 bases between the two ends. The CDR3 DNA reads TGTGCCAGCAGTTCACAGGGTAATGGCTACACCTTC. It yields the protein CASSSQGNGYTF.

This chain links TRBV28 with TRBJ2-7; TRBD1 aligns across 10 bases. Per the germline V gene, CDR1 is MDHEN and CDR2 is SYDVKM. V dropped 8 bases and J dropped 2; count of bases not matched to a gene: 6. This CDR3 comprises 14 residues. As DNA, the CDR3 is TGTGCCAGCCATGCCGGGACAGGGGCCTACGAGCAGTACTTC. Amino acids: CASHAGTGAYEQYF.